These 32 T cell receptor beta chains were sequenced from one sample in a study of regulatory T cells in long-lasting Graves disease. Combining iRepertoire HTBI primers with Arm-PCR of CDR3 regions, the authors built TCR beta libraries. TCRdb itself ran the multiplex PCR reads through MiXCR, one entry per CDR3 protein. The data hold 350,000 to 400,000 distinct CDR3 sequences, with 15% to 20% observed a single time. Indicated time point: newly diagnosed GD, antithyroid drugs for less than 3 months. RNA isolated from PBMCs was used to make the TCR library. The same sample was also studied in work on T cells in Graves' hyperthyroidism and ophthalmopathy.

The sequences come from peripheral blood mononuclear cells (PBMCs), collected at new diagnosis, from a patient treated with antithyroid drugs. All receptors derive from a woman aged 18-29 years with Graves disease.

This clonotype was counted many times. The genes are TRBV5-1 and TRBJ2-7, with 7 bases aligning to TRBD2. CDR1 and CDR2 from the germline V gene are SGHRS and YFSETQ. This CDR3 region has 15 residues. Trimming removed 2 bases from V and 4 bases from J; junction bases left unmatched: 9. The CDR3 sequence: CASSFNGGELYEQYF. The CDR3 nucleotides are TGCGCCAGCAGCTTCAATGGGGGGGAGTTGTACGAGCAGTACTTC.

V gene TRBV2 combines with J gene TRBJ2-3, with a weak D call TRBD1 (6 bases). Germline V gene sequence: CDR1 SNHLY, CDR2 FYNNEI. The germline V and J ends were trimmed by 6 bases and 10 bases, with 17 bases remaining between them. The CDR3 totals 13 residues. For the CDR3, the DNA is TGTGCCAGCAGGCCTCGGCAGGGGTACGCGCAGTATTTT. Protein sequence: CASRPRQGYAQYF.

The chain combines TRBV4-1 with TRBJ2-3; D tentatively fits TRBD1 or TRBD2 (5 bases each). This CDR3 has 12 amino acids. Trimming took 4 bases from V and 9 from J, leaving 11 bases between them. Per the germline V gene, CDR1 is MGHRA and CDR2 is YSYEKL. The CDR3 spells CASSPFGTTQYF. In DNA form, the CDR3 reads TGCGCCAGCAGCCCTTTCGGGACCACGCAGTATTTT.

This clonotype has a count of ten or more. The V call is TRBV11-3, the J call TRBJ1-1; the match to TRBD1 covers 9 bases. The trim removed 10 bases at V and 10 bases at J, leaving 19 bases unmatched. Per germline, CDR1 SGHNT and CDR2 YENEEA. The CDR3 contains 15 residues. This chain's CDR3 is CAIAQGQGEGNVAFF. The CDR3 DNA sequence: TGTGCCATCGCGCAGGGACAGGGAGAAGGTAACGTAGCTTTCTTT. The whole variable domain, remainder taken from reference TRBV11-3 and TRBJ1-1, is EAGVVQSPRYKIIEKKQPVAFWCNPISGHNTLYWYLQNLGQGPELLIRYENEEAVDDSQLPKDRFSAERLKGVDSTLKIQPAELGDSAVYLCAIAQGQGEGNVAFFGQGTRLTVV.

At least ten counts were recorded for this clonotype. The rearrangement uses TRBV28 and TRBJ2-5; D is unclear. This CDR3 region has 13 residues. With 5 bases removed from V and 4 bases from J, the gap between germline ends came to 11 bases. Germline V lookup: CDR1 MDHEN, CDR2 SYDVKM. The CDR3 coding sequence is TGTGCCAGCAGTCCTACATCAGTAGAGACCCAGTACTTC. This gives the protein CASSPTSVETQYF.

This chain's CDR3 is CASSPVDHSGNTIYF. DNA for the CDR3: TGTGCCAGCTCACCAGTCGATCACTCTGGAAACACCATATATTTT. This sequence joins TRBV18 and TRBJ1-3; D remains unclear. Per germline, CDR1 KGHSH and CDR2 LQKENI. The CDR3 sequence is 15 residues long. V gave up 2 bases and J gave up 0 bases, with 8 bases separating them.

This clonotype was seen only a few times. This chain joins TRBV15 and TRBJ2-3; D unclear. The V and J ends lost 1 base and 1 base respectively, with 6 bases between them. This CDR3 spans 14 amino acids. The germline V gene has CDR1 LNHNV and CDR2 YYDKDF (reference sequence). The CDR3: CATSRGVGTDTQYF. The CDR3 DNA reads as TGTGCCACCAGCAGAGGGGTAGGCACAGATACGCAGTATTTT.

The J gene is TRBJ2-1, the V gene TRBV6-2 or TRBV6-3; D gene unclear. CDR3 size: 14 residues. Deletions cut 2 bases from V and 1 base from J, with 6 bases between. Germline CDR1 and CDR2: MNHEY and SVGEGT. CDR3 nucleotides: TGTGCCAGCAGTTACCTTGGATCCTACAATGAGCAGTTCTTC. Its protein is CASSYLGSYNEQFF.

Ten or more counts support this clonotype. The chain has TRBV30 and TRBJ1-1; D is unresolved. The V gene lost 4 bases and the J gene lost 4 bases, with 16 bases spanning the gap. CDR3 length: 14 amino acids. Germline CDR1 reads GTSNPN; CDR2 reads SVGIG (reference sequence). The CDR3 region has the DNA TGTGCCTGGACCACAAACGGAGGCCCCACTGAAGCTTTCTTT. This encodes CAWTTNGGPTEAFF.

The chain couples TRBV6-1 to TRBJ1-6, with D hard to call. CDR1 and CDR2 (germline): MNHNS, SASEGT. The CDR3 sequence is 14 residues long. The V end lost 6 bases, the J end lost 7 bases, and 13 bases lay between the germline ends. This chain's CDR3 is CASSPRTVNSPLHF. DNA of the CDR3: TGTGCCAGCAGCCCAAGGACGGTAAATTCACCCCTCCACTTT.

This clonotype was observed at least ten times. The gene calls are TRBV28 and TRBJ2-1, with TRBD1 identical over 8 bases. This CDR3 region has 14 residues. Unmatched junction bases numbered 13, after V lost 4 bases and J lost 14 bases. Per germline, CDR1 MDHEN and CDR2 SYDVKM. The CDR3 coding sequence is TGTGCCAGCAGTTCCAGGGACAGGATTGCCGAAAAGTTCTTC. It encodes CASSSRDRIAEKFF.

This clonotype was counted ten times or more. The rearrangement links TRBV7-9 to TRBJ2-4; 7 bases line up with TRBD1. Germline V gene lookup returns CDR1 SEHNR and CDR2 FQNEAQ (reference sequence). This CDR3 has 14 amino acids. The V gene end was trimmed by 1 base and the J gene end by 5 bases; junction bases not matched to a gene: 2. For the CDR3, the DNA is TGTGCCAGCAGCTTAGGGGGGACAGAAAACATTCAGTACTTC. This sequence encodes CASSLGGTENIQYF.

This clonotype occurred many times. The gene calls are TRBV12-3 or TRBV12-4 and TRBJ2-5, with 7 positions matching TRBD1. The CDR3 extends over 13 amino acids. J lost 2 bases, V lost 7 bases, and 4 bases had no gene match. The CDR3 DNA is TGTGCCAGCACCCGGGACAGACAAGAGACCCAGTACTTC. This encodes CASTRDRQETQYF.

The rearrangement links TRBV5-1 to TRBJ1-5; D is uncertain. CDR3 length: 15 amino acids. V lost 4 bases and J 0 bases, leaving 11 bases between the germline ends. The germline V gene has CDR1 SGHRS and CDR2 YFSETQ. The CDR3 nucleotides read TGCGCCAGCAGCGACGGGATTTATAGCAATCAGCCCCAGCATTTT. Amino acids: CASSDGIYSNQPQHF.

The V call is TRBV20-1, the J call TRBJ2-1, with 10 positions matching TRBD2. The CDR3 extends over 16 amino acids. Germline values: CDR1 DFQATT, CDR2 SNEGSKA (reference sequence). V lost 0 bases, J lost 7 bases, and 9 bases stayed unmatched. DNA for the CDR3: TGCAGTGCTAGAGATCTAAGCGGGAGGGCCCCAAATGAGCAGTTCTTC. Its protein product is CSARDLSGRAPNEQFF.

This clonotype was detected only a few times. The chain employs TRBV20-1 and TRBJ2-1; 12 bases match TRBD2. Germline trimming cut 0 bases from V and 7 bases from J; bases unmatched to any gene: 7. Germline CDR1 and CDR2: DFQATT and SNEGSKA (reference sequence). The CDR3 runs 16 residues. CDR3 in amino acids: CSARDPLAGGLNEQFF. DNA of the CDR3: TGCAGTGCTAGAGACCCCCTAGCGGGAGGGTTGAATGAGCAGTTCTTC.

This clonotype was counted only a few times. CDR3 region: CASSSPQGSVSEAFF. The CDR3 DNA reads TGCGCCAGCAGCTCTCCACAGGGGAGTGTGAGTGAAGCTTTCTTT. The genes are TRBV5-1 and TRBJ1-1, with 7 bases aligning to TRBD1. CDR3 length: 15 amino acids. Germline values: CDR1 SGHRS, CDR2 YFSETQ. V was pared by 3 bases and J by 7 bases, with 12 bases of the junction left unmatched.

The rearrangement links TRBV19 to TRBJ2-6, with unresolved D. The V gene lost 3 bases and the J gene lost 0 bases, with 9 bases spanning the gap. Germline lookup yields CDR1 LNHDA and CDR2 SQIVND (reference sequence). This CDR3 has 16 amino acids. The CDR3 DNA sequence: TGTGCCAGTAGTATTGCAGTCGTCTCTGGGGCCAACGTCCTGACTTTC. The encoded protein is CASSIAVVSGANVLTF.

This clonotype was counted only a few times. The chain carries TRBV14 and TRBJ2-7, with no clear D. The CDR3 runs 14 residues. V lost 0 bases, J lost 3 bases, and 9 bases lay in between. In germline, CDR1 is SGHDN, CDR2 FVKESK. In DNA, the CDR3 is TGTGCCAGCAGCCAAGATCTGTCGTACTACGAGCAGTACTTC. Encoded protein: CASSQDLSYYEQYF.

Ten or more counts support this clonotype. The chain joins TRBV5-4 to TRBJ2-1; D perhaps matches TRBD1 (5 bases). The CDR3 has 13 residues. Trimming took 0 bases from V and 5 from J, leaving 6 bases between them. The germline V gene encodes CDR1 SGHNT and CDR2 YYREEE (reference sequence). The CDR3 coding sequence is TGTGCCAGCAGCTTGGAGGGGAACAATGAGCAGTTCTTC. It is translated as CASSLEGNNEQFF.

A word on this clonotype: A read error may produce the germline difference seen at one junction end. The V and J genes are TRBV30 and TRBJ2-1; no definite D call. Per the germline V gene, CDR1 is GTSNPN and CDR2 is SVGIG (reference sequence). This CDR3 contains 16 residues. CDR3 bases: TGTGCCTGGAGCTATCAAGGCAGTTTCTCCTACAATGGGCAGTTCTTC. Translated, it gives CAWSYQGSFSYNGQFF.

The J gene is TRBJ1-1, the V gene TRBV9; the D is unclear. This CDR3 spans 16 amino acids. The germline V gene has CDR1 SGDLS and CDR2 YYNGEE. V was cut by 4 bases and J by 0 bases, with 16 bases left in between. DNA of the CDR3: TGTGCCAGCAGCCCTCCTGGTTGGCGGTTGAACACTGAAGCTTTCTTT. Translating gives CASSPPGWRLNTEAFF.

This clonotype occurred many times. The chain employs TRBV2 and TRBJ2-7, with 13 bases identical to TRBD2. This CDR3 has 16 amino acids. The V and J ends lost 6 bases and 3 bases, in that order; junction bases with no gene match: 8. Germline-derived CDR1 and CDR2 are SNHLY and FYNNEI. CDR3 sequence (DNA): TGTGCCAGCAGCCCCGGGACTAGCGGGGCGAACTACGAGCAGTACTTC. It is translated as CASSPGTSGANYEQYF.

This clonotype was recorded at least ten times. This chain connects TRBV28 to TRBJ2-1; 11 bases are shared with TRBD2. V trimming: 4 bases; J trimming: 7 bases; junction bases outside the gene matches: 6. The CDR3 spans 15 residues. Per the germline V gene, CDR1 is MDHEN and CDR2 is SYDVKM. CDR3 region: CASSSGLAGNNEQFF. The DNA for the CDR3 is TGTGCCAGCAGTTCAGGACTAGCGGGTAATAATGAGCAGTTCTTC.

This clonotype was seen repeatedly, ten times or more. The rearrangement uses TRBV12-3 or TRBV12-4 and TRBJ2-1, with a tentative D call TRBD1 (8 bases). CDR3 length equals 15 residues. The germline V and J ends were trimmed by 4 bases and 8 bases, with 18 bases remaining between them. The CDR3 here is CASSWGGTGGDEQFF. In DNA, the CDR3 is TGTGCCAGCAGTTGGGGAGGGACAGGCGGGGATGAGCAGTTCTTC.

As regards this clonotype: This may stem from a read error, because a much larger clone lies one nucleotide away. This rearrangement joins TRBV30 to TRBJ2-3; 11 bases line up with TRBD2. The assigned J gene may be wrong: the sequence end matches TRBJ2-5 better. CDR1 and CDR2 from the germline V gene are GTSNPN and SVGIG (reference sequence). The CDR3 spans 15 residues. DNA of the CDR3: TGTACCTGGACGAGGGCTAGCGGGAGGTTTGAGACCCAGTACTTC. Translating gives CTWTRASGRFETQYF.

The rearrangement joins TRBV19 to TRBJ1-5, with a weak D call TRBD1 (5 bases). Trimming removed 5 bases from V and 3 bases from J, with 14 bases in between. Germline CDR1 reads LNHDA; CDR2 reads SQIVND (reference sequence). This CDR3 has 15 amino acids. The chain's CDR3 is CASSSRDGYNQPQHF. In DNA form, the CDR3 reads TGTGCCAGTAGTTCCAGGGACGGCTACAATCAGCCCCAGCATTTT.

This clonotype was seen repeatedly, ten times or more. V and J are TRBV9 and TRBJ1-2; unclear D gene. Trimming stripped 0 bases from V and 4 bases from J, with 10 bases between. This CDR3 has 14 residues. Germline loops: CDR1 SGDLS, CDR2 YYNGEE. The CDR3: CASSVAFGSYGYTF. CDR3 coding DNA: TGTGCCAGCAGCGTAGCATTCGGGTCCTATGGCTACACCTTC.

There are many counts of this clonotype. The chain is built from TRBV5-6 and TRBJ2-3; D is ambiguous. Trimming shortened V by 2 bases and J by 5 bases, and 12 bases separated the two germline ends. Germline CDR1 SGHDT, CDR2 YYEEEE. The length of the CDR3 is 14 residues. The CDR3 is CASSFWNRRDTQYF. The CDR3 bases are TGTGCCAGCAGCTTTTGGAATAGAAGAGATACGCAGTATTTT.

This clonotype showed up many times. The V call is TRBV12-3 or TRBV12-4, the J call TRBJ1-2; tentative D call: TRBD1 (5 bases). The CDR3 is 16 amino acids. Trimming cost V 2 bases and J 1 base, with 14 bases left between them. This chain's CDR3 is CASSLIRGHNNYGYTF. In DNA form, the CDR3 reads TGTGCCAGCAGTTTAATCCGGGGCCACAATAACTATGGCTACACCTTC.

The chain has TRBV11-1 and TRBJ1-2, with D possibly TRBD1 on 6 matching bases. Trimming cost V 5 bases and J 4 bases, with 14 bases left between them. CDR1 is SGHAT, CDR2 FQDESV, per germline (reference sequence). The CDR3 runs 14 residues. The CDR3 region is CASSVSRGSYGYTF. The CDR3 region has the DNA TGTGCCAGCAGCGTGTCAAGGGGGTCCTATGGCTACACCTTC.

This clonotype was seen repeatedly, ten times or more. The gene calls are TRBV12-3 or TRBV12-4 and TRBJ2-5; a possible D gene is TRBD2 (6 bases). The CDR3 sequence is 15 residues long. Trimming left V 4 bases short and J 1 base short, with 13 bases between. CDR3 in amino acids: CASSSLVGGQETQYF. CDR3 nucleotide sequence: TGTGCCAGCAGTTCTCTGGTGGGAGGCCAAGAGACCCAGTACTTC.